Following are 19 T cell receptor beta chains from one sample sequenced in a study of blood T cell repertoires in COVID-19. The repertoire was sequenced with immunoSEQ multiplex PCR; TCRdb's copy has only in-frame clones and lacks some. The sample holds about 150,000 clones, 85% seen once. Source material: peripheral blood. These receptors all come from a woman between 55 and 75 years old with COVID-19, enrolled during active disease.

V usage is TRBV4-2 and J usage is TRBJ2-5; TRBD2 is a possible D gene (5 bases). The CDR3 runs 16 residues. The V gene lost 4 bases and the J gene lost 3 bases, with 18 bases spanning the gap. The germline V gene has CDR1 LGHNA and CDR2 YNFKEQ. The CDR3 loop is CASSLSGAGRKETQYF. The CDR3 bases are TGTGCCAGCAGCCTGTCGGGCGCGGGCCGCAAAGAGACCCAGTACTTC.

This chain connects TRBV29-1 to TRBJ1-4, with TRBD1 matching 8 bases. The V gene end was trimmed by 5 bases and the J gene end by 5 bases; junction bases not matched to a gene: 4. Per the germline V gene, CDR1 is SQVTM and CDR2 is ANQGSEA. This CDR3 comprises 13 residues. CDR3 loop: CSVHGQGNEKLFF. The CDR3 nucleotides read TGCAGCGTTCACGGACAGGGAAATGAAAAACTGTTTTTT.

This chain links TRBV3-1 (or the pseudogene TRBV3-2) with TRBJ2-5; D possibly corresponds to TRBD2 (6 bases). This CDR3 is built from 12 residues. V was cut by 4 bases and J by 5 bases, with 8 bases left in between. Germline V lookup: CDR1 LGHDT, CDR2 YNNKEL (reference sequence). CDR3 DNA: TGTGCCAGCAGCCGGGACTTGGAGACCCAGTACTTC. Residues: CASSRDLETQYF.

This clone was found a few times. The chain combines TRBV4-1 with TRBJ1-3, with a tentative D call TRBD1 (6 bases). V was cut by 4 bases and J by 0 bases, with 13 bases left in between. Germline V gene data show CDR1 as MGHRA and CDR2 as YSYEKL. CDR3 length: 16 residues. The CDR3 is CASSRSEDSSGNTIYF. The CDR3 DNA reads TGCGCCAGCAGCCGTAGCGAGGACAGCTCTGGAAACACCATATATTTT.

This rearrangement joins TRBV2 to TRBJ1-3, with 7 bases identical to TRBD1. This CDR3 comprises 13 residues. Germline CDR1 and CDR2: SNHLY and FYNNEI. V shed 9 bases, J shed 2 bases, and the junction held 4 bases outside the gene matches. The CDR3 protein is CARDREAGNTIYF. The DNA for the CDR3 is TGTGCCAGAGACAGGGAGGCTGGAAACACCATATATTTT.

V gene TRBV5-6 combines with J gene TRBJ1-1; no firm D call. CDR1 is SGHDT and CDR2 is YYEEEE in the germline V gene. CDR3 size: 13 residues. V was shortened by 1 base and J by 8 bases, with 12 bases between the two germline ends. Here the CDR3 DNA reads TGTGCCAGCAGCTTGTACGGTTCGAGGGAAGCTTTCTTT. It translates to CASSLYGSREAFF.

CDR3 bases: TGCGCCAGCAGCTTGGATGGGGACAGGAACACTGAAGCTTTCTTT. The encoded protein is CASSLDGDRNTEAFF. The chain is built from TRBV5-1 and TRBJ1-1; the match to TRBD1 covers 7 bases. The V gene's germline CDR1 is SGHRS and CDR2 YFSETQ. J gave up 1 base and V 0 bases, and 3 bases lay outside the gene matches. This CDR3 is built from 15 residues. The full variable domain, in which reference TRBV5-1 and TRBJ1-1 provide the parts outside the CDR3, is KAGVTQTPRYLIKTRGQQVTLSCSPISGHRSVSWYQQTPGQGLQFLFEYFSETQRNKGNFPGRFSGRQFSNSRSEMNVSTLELGDSALYLCASSLDGDRNTEAFFGQGTRLTVV.

Only a few counts were recorded for this clone. This rearrangement joins TRBV21-1 to TRBJ2-3; the table's D call TRBD1 went unverified against the DNA. TRBV21-1 is given as a pseudogene. The CDR3 sequence is 15 residues long. The CDR3 sequence: CASSKWMGVPDTQYF. The DNA for the CDR3 is TGTGCCAGCAGCAAATGGATGGGCGTCCCAGATACGCAGTATTTT.

The chain combines TRBV4-1 with TRBJ1-5; 10 nucleotides match TRBD1. Germline V gives CDR1 MGHRA, CDR2 YSYEKL. J lost 1 base, V lost 4 bases, and 10 bases had no gene match. The CDR3 is made up of 18 amino acids. The CDR3 DNA follows: TGCGCCAGCAGCCCAGACGGACAGGGGGATTTAAGCAATCAGCCCCAGCATTTT. The encoded protein is CASSPDGQGDLSNQPQHF.

The chain has TRBV7-9 and TRBJ2-7; TRBD1 matches at 7 bases. CDR1 is SEHNR, CDR2 FQNEAQ, per germline (reference sequence). J was trimmed by 0 bases and V by 4 bases; bases with no gene match: 6. CDR3 length: 15 amino acids. The CDR3, as DNA: TGTGCCAGCAGCTCTAACAGGGGTCCCTCCTACGAGCAGTACTTC. Protein sequence: CASSSNRGPSYEQYF.

The CDR3 sequence: CASSPLQGAYGYTF. The CDR3, as DNA: TGTGCCAGCTCACCCCTCCAGGGGGCCTATGGCTACACCTTC. This chain joins TRBV18 and TRBJ1-2; TRBD1 matches at 8 bases. CDR1 is KGHSH and CDR2 is LQKENI in the germline V gene. This CDR3 spans 14 amino acids. V was clipped by 3 bases and J by 4 bases; unmatched bases: 4. Filled out from reference TRBV18 and TRBJ1-2, the complete variable domain reads NAGVMQNPRHLVRRRGQEARLRCSPMKGHSHVYWYRQLPEEGLKFMVYLQKENIIDESGMPKERFSAEFPKEGPSILRIQQVVRGDSAAYFCASSPLQGAYGYTFGSGTRLTVV.

The chain uses TRBV9 and TRBJ1-5; 9 positions match TRBD1. J gave up 11 bases and V 2 bases, and 11 bases lay outside the gene matches. The germline V gene encodes CDR1 SGDLS and CDR2 YYNGEE. CDR3 length equals 15 residues. The CDR3 spells CASSVGQGSSGAQHF. For the CDR3, the DNA is TGTGCCAGCAGCGTTGGACAGGGGTCCTCCGGGGCCCAGCATTTT.

The table lists this clone with a few counts. J is TRBJ1-5 and V is TRBV5-5; no reliable D call. The germline gives CDR1 SGHKS, CDR2 YYEKEE (reference sequence). The CDR3 consists of 15 residues. Trimming took 0 bases from V and 0 from J, leaving 7 bases between them. The CDR3 DNA follows: TGTGCCAGCAGCTTGGCCGGGAATAGCAATCAGCCCCAGCATTTT. Its translation is CASSLAGNSNQPQHF.

The chain links TRBV18 to TRBJ1-2, with D unclear. The V end was cut by 3 bases, the J end by 0 bases, with 11 bases between. The CDR3 runs to 15 residues. The germline gives CDR1 KGHSH, CDR2 LQKENI. The CDR3 nucleotides read TGTGCCAGCTCACCGGAGGGATCCTCTAACTATGGCTACACCTTC. Protein: CASSPEGSSNYGYTF.

The chain is built from TRBV28 and TRBJ2-6, with D possibly being TRBD1 (6 bases). CDR3 length: 15 amino acids. Trimming took off 6 bases at V and 1 base at J, with 10 bases between the two ends. Looked up from germline, CDR1 is MDHEN and CDR2 is SYDVKM. CDR3 in DNA: TGTGCCAGCAGATCCCAGGGGTCTGGGGCCAACGTCCTGACTTTC. Translation gives CASRSQGSGANVLTF.

Concerning this clone itself: At the DNA level, this CDR3 is encoded by other sequences in the same sample as well. This chain connects TRBV7-3 to TRBJ2-3; the match to TRBD2 covers 14 bases. Germline V gene sequence: CDR1 SGHTA, CDR2 FQGTGA. The V and J ends lost 0 bases and 4 bases, in that order; junction bases with no gene match: 0. This CDR3 is built from 16 residues. DNA of the CDR3: TGTGCCAGCAGCTTAACGGGACTAGCGGGAGCAGATACGCAGTATTTT. Protein sequence: CASSLTGLAGADTQYF.

The chain recombines TRBV6-5 with TRBJ1-1; D gene ambiguous. V was pared by 7 bases and J by 0 bases, with 15 bases between. CDR1 and CDR2 (germline): MNHEY, SVGAGI. The CDR3 runs to 15 residues. CDR3 residues: CASNQKWSMNTEAFF. CDR3 coding DNA: TGTGCCAGCAACCAAAAGTGGAGCATGAACACTGAAGCTTTCTTT.

The chain couples TRBV12-5 to TRBJ2-2; 7 bases line up with TRBD1. Germline assignment: CDR1 LGHNT and CDR2 FRNRAP. J lost 1 base, V lost 6 bases, and 5 bases had no gene match. The CDR3 has 15 residues. The CDR3 bases are TGTGCTAGTGGCACGGGACAGCAGAACACCGGGGAGCTGTTTTTT. Its translation: CASGTGQQNTGELFF.

The genes are TRBV9 and TRBJ1-6, with a weak D call TRBD1 (6 bases). The CDR3 runs to 11 residues. Germline CDR1 SGDLS, CDR2 YYNGEE. V was shortened by 7 bases and J by 11 bases, with 10 bases between the two germline ends. CDR3 amino acids: CASGDTTPLHF. Here the CDR3 DNA reads TGTGCCAGCGGGGACACCACACCCCTCCACTTT.